This T cell receptor (beta chain) was found in a study of blood T cell repertoires in COVID-19. At the level of the study: Samples taken during acute and convalescent COVID-19 were collected in the United States, Italy and Spain. T cells, B-cell-depleted T cells, or PBMCs provided the cDNA or gDNA that served as material.

Germline lookup yields CDR1 MNHEY and CDR2 SMNVEV (reference sequence). The CDR3 totals 14 residues. With V trimmed by 3 bases and J by 3 bases, 4 bases remained unmatched. In the original processing: Quantification of nucleated cells was approximated via reference gene primer amplification. Profiled with immunoSEQ multiplex PCR; TCRdb holds only in-frame clones, not every one. V and J calls and clone size come straight from that table; D and trimming were deduced from the DNA. This table has over 130,000 clones, about 74% appearing once. The source is a man in his fifties with acute or convalescent COVID-19. The chain is built from TRBV27 and TRBJ1-1, with TRBD1 matching over 7 bases. The sample was peripheral blood. CDR3 loop: CASSFYGTDTEAFF. As DNA, the CDR3 is TGTGCCAGCAGTTTTTATGGGACAGACACTGAAGCTTTCTTT.